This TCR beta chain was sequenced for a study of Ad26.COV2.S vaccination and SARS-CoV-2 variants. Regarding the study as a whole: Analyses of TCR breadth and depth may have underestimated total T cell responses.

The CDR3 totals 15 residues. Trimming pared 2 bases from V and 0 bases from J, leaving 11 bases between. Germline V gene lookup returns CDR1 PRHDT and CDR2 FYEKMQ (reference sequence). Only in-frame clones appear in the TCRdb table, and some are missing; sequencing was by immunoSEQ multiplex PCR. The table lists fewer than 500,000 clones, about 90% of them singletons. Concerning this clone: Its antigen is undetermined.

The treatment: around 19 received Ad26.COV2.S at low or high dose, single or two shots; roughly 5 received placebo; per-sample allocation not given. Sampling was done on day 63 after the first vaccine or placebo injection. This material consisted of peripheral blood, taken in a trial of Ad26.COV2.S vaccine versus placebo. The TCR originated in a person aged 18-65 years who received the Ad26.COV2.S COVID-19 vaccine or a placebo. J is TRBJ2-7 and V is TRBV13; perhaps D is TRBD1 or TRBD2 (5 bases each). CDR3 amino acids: CASSLIGGSSYEQYF. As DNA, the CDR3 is TGTGCCAGCAGCTTAATTGGGGGAAGCTCCTACGAGCAGTACTTC. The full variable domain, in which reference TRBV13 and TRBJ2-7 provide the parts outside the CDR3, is AAGVIQSPRHLIKEKRETATLKCYPIPRHDTVYWYQQGPGQDPQFLISFYEKMQSDKGSIPDRFSAQQFSDYHSELNMSSLELGDSALYFCASSLIGGSSYEQYFGPGTRLTVT.